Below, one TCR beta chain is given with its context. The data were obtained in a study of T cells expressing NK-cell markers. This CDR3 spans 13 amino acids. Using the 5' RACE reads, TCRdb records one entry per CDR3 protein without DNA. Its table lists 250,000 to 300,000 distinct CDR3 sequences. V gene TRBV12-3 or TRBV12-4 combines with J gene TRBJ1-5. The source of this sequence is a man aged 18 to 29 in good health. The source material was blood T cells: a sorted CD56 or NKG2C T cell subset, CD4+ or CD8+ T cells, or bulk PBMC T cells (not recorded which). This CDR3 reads CASSPWVPEPQHF.